This section outlines one T cell receptor beta chain sequence together with its context. What it recognizes is unknown. This record comes from a study of Ad26.COV2.S vaccination and SARS-CoV-2 variants. Sequencing was performed with immunoSEQ multiplex PCR; in TCRdb, only in-frame clones are kept and a portion is missing. The sample includes 350,000 to 450,000 clones, roughly 85% of them seen just once. As to treatment: over 15 received Ad26.COV2.S at low or high dose, single or two shots; 5 received placebo; per-sample allocation not given. Sampling occurred on day 63 after the first vaccine or placebo injection. The individual, an adult aged 18-55 years, was a donor in Boston. V shed 4 bases, J shed 5 bases, and the junction held 3 bases outside the gene matches. The CDR3 is 14 amino acids. Germline V gene data show CDR1 as SGDLS and CDR2 as YYNGEE. Study results and caveats: Spike-specific CD8+ and CD4+ T cell responses reportedly showed substantial breadth after vaccination. The TCR breadth and depth analyses may have understated or missed part of the total T cell responses. Vaccine and placebo groups showed comparable non-spike TCR breadth.

The sequence derives from a person aged 18-60 years who received the Ad26.COV2.S COVID-19 vaccine or a placebo. The chain recombines TRBV9 with TRBJ1-6; 7 nucleotides align to TRBD1. This sample comprised peripheral blood, obtained in a trial of Ad26.COV2.S vaccine versus placebo. The CDR3 spells CASSPDRHNSPLHF. The CDR3 DNA sequence: TGTGCCAGCAGCCCGGACAGGCATAATTCACCCCTCCACTTT.